This T cell receptor (beta chain) was sequenced in a study of T cells after posttransplantation cyclophosphamide. Findings and caveats of the study: Later blood repertoires were often dominated by clones from the donor CD8+ memory compartment.

TCRdb's copy holds only in-frame clones and misses some; the assay was immunoSEQ multiplex PCR. The sample lists some 8,500 clones, 85% to 90% occurring once. Cyclophosphamide on days +3 and +4 followed busulfan-fludarabine conditioning and a marrow graft. The sample holds a few counts of this clone. Its target is unknown. Looked up from germline, CDR1 is ENHRY and CDR2 is SYGVKD. V lost 6 bases, J lost 5 bases, and 10 bases lay in between. The CDR3 contains 12 residues. The gene calls are TRBV10-3 and TRBJ1-1, with D maybe TRBD1 (5 bases). This sequence originates from a female patient aged 40-49 years who received an allogeneic stem cell transplant from an unrelated donor, was CMV-positive, and had no GVHD. Some T cells may be graft donor cells. This specimen consisted of PBMCs, obtained after allogeneic stem cell transplant with posttransplant cyclophosphamide. The CDR3 DNA reads as TGTGCCATCAGAGGGGCGCGGACTGAAGCTTTCTTT. It codes for CAIRGARTEAFF.